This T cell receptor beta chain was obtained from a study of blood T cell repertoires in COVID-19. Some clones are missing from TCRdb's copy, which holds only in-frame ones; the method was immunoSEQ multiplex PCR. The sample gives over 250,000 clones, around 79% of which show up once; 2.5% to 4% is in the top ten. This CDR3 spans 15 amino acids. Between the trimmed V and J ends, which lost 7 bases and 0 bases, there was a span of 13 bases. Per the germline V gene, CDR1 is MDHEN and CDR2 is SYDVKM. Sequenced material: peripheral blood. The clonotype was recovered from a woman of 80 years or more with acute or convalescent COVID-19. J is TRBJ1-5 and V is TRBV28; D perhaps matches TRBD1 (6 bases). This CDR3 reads CASIGQIYSNQPQHF. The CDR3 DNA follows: TGTGCCAGCATTGGACAGATTTATAGCAATCAGCCCCAGCATTTT.